The clone carrying this T cell receptor beta chain appeared many times. Per the original methods: Scientists estimated how many nucleated cells there were by amplifying reference gene primers. The protocol was immunoSEQ multiplex PCR, while the TCRdb copy is restricted to in-frame clones and leaves out a portion. The DNA gave D and trimming, while V, J and clone size come from that table. The sample contains roughly 150,000 clones, 84% of which appear only once. These data originate in a study of blood T cell repertoires in COVID-19. Study-wide background: Samples representing acute and convalescent COVID-19 were sourced from the United States, Italy and Spain. PBMCs, B-cell-depleted T cells, or T cells were the source of the cDNA or gDNA that made up the material.

In germline, CDR1 is KGHSH, CDR2 LQKENI. This CDR3 is 16 amino acids long. Losses at the gene ends were 3 bases for V and 3 bases for J; bases not matched to a gene: 4. The sequenced material came from peripheral blood. This TCR was sampled from a woman aged 50 to 60 with acute or convalescent COVID-19. The rearrangement links TRBV18 to TRBJ2-2, with 10 positions matching TRBD2. The CDR3 bases are TGTGCCAGCTCACCCGGGACTAGCGTCGACACCGGGGAGCTGTTTTTT. Its translation: CASSPGTSVDTGELFF.